Listed here are 8 T cell receptor beta chains from one sample, sequenced in a study of T cells in Graves' hyperthyroidism and ophthalmopathy. Amplification yielded TCR beta CDR3 regions, with RNA transcripts as the source. An initial round of RT-PCR targeting the TCR CDR3 relied on the HTBI primer set. TCRdb used MiXCR to reprocess the multiplex PCR reads, holding one entry per CDR3 protein. This table has 600,000 to 750,000 distinct CDR3 sequences, roughly 17% appearing once. The sample taken for sequencing was blood. The origin of the receptors is a man over 45 with Graves' hyperthyroidism.

Regarding this clonotype: A much larger clone differs from this one at a single base, so this may be a read error. The chain recombines TRBV12-3 or TRBV12-4 with TRBJ2-5, with D possibly TRBD1 on 5 matching bases. CDR3 length: 15 amino acids. V was clipped by 6 bases and J by 0 bases, with 14 bases between them. The CDR3 protein is CASSVGRRYQETQYF. CDR3 bases: TGTGCCAGCAGCGTGGGGCGTCGGTACCAAGAGACCCAGTACTTC.

The genes are TRBV6-1 and TRBJ1-4; D unclear. CDR3 length: 15 amino acids. V was shortened by 8 bases and J by 2 bases, with 15 bases between the two germline ends. From germline, CDR1 is MNHNS and CDR2 SASEGT. The CDR3 DNA sequence: TGTGCCAGCTCACCAAGTTTACAGACTAATGAAAAACTGTTTTTT. It translates to CASSPSLQTNEKLFF.

V and J are TRBV10-2 and TRBJ2-7; perhaps TRBD1 as D (5 bases). The germline CDR1 and CDR2 sequences are WSHSY and SAAADI. The V and J ends lost 10 bases and 0 bases respectively, with 16 bases between them. The CDR3 length is 14 residues. The CDR3 here is CATSTETDSYEQYF. The CDR3, as DNA: TGCGCCACCTCCACCGAGACAGACTCCTACGAGCAGTACTTC.

This clonotype was found a few times. The V gene is TRBV24-1, the J gene TRBJ2-1; D unresolved. Germline loops: CDR1 KGHDR, CDR2 SFDVKD. Trimming took off 4 bases at V and 6 bases at J, with 12 bases between the two ends. The length of the CDR3 is 14 residues. The CDR3: CATSDSSGSNEQFF. DNA of the CDR3: TGTGCCACCAGTGACTCCTCCGGGTCCAATGAGCAGTTCTTC.

This chain links TRBV19 with TRBJ1-2, with unresolved D. V was shortened by 5 bases and J by 0 bases, with 13 bases between the two germline ends. This CDR3 comprises 15 residues. Germline V CDR1 and CDR2: LNHDA, SQIVND (reference sequence). CDR3 coding DNA: TGTGCCAGTAGTCCGGCCCGGGGTTCTAACTATGGCTACACCTTC. This translates into CASSPARGSNYGYTF.

This clonotype was observed many times. This chain connects TRBV12-3 or TRBV12-4 to TRBJ2-7; D remains ambiguous. V lost 2 bases, J lost 0 bases, and 8 bases lay in between. The CDR3 is made up of 14 amino acids. In DNA form, the CDR3 reads TGTGCCAGCAGTTTAAGCAGTATCTCCTACGAGCAGTACTTC. Protein product: CASSLSSISYEQYF.

This clonotype came up many times. The chain combines TRBV13 with TRBJ2-3, with D hard to call. Germline-derived CDR1 and CDR2 are PRHDT and FYEKMQ (reference sequence). Trimming took 5 bases from V and 5 from J, leaving 8 bases between them. This CDR3 contains 12 residues. The CDR3 region has the DNA TGTGCCAGCAGCGGCGGACGAGATACGCAGTATTTT. Translation: CASSGGRDTQYF.

This clonotype has just a few counts. V and J are TRBV20-1 and TRBJ2-1, with 12 bases matching TRBD1. Trimming removed 6 bases from V and 7 bases from J; junction bases left unmatched: 7. There are 14 residues in the CDR3. Germline-derived CDR1 and CDR2 are DFQATT and SNEGSKA (reference sequence). CDR3 in DNA: TGCAGTGCCCCCAGGGACAGGGGGCGGAATGAGCAGTTCTTC. Its protein is CSAPRDRGRNEQFF.